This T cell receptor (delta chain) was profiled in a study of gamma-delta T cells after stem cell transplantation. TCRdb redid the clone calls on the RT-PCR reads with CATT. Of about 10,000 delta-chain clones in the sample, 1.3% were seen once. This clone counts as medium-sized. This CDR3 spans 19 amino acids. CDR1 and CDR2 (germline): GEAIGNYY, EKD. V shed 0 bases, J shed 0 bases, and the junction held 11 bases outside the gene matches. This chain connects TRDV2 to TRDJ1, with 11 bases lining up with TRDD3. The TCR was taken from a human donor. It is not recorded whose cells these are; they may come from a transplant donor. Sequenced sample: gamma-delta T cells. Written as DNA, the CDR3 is TGTGCCTGTGACACCGTTTTAACTGGGGGATATGAGGACACCGATAAACTCATCTTT. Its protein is CACDTVLTGGYEDTDKLIF.